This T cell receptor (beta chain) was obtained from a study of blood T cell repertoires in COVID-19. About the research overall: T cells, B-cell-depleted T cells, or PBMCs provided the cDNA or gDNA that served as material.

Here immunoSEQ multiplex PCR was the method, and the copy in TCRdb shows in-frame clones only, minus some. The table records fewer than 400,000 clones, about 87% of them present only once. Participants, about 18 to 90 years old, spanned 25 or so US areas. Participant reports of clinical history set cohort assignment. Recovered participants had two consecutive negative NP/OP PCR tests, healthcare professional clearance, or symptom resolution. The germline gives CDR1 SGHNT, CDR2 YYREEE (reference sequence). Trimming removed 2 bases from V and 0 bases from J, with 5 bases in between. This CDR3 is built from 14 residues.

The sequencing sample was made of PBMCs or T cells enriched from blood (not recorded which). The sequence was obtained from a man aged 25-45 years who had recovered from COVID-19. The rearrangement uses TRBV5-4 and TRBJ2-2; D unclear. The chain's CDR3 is CASSFTANTGELFF. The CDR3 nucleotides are TGTGCCAGCAGCTTCACGGCGAACACCGGGGAGCTGTTTTTT.